Below, 13 T cell receptor beta chains from the same sample are listed, as sequenced in a study of PD-L1 blockade in urothelial cancer. Profiling relied on immunoSEQ multiplex PCR, and the TCRdb table lists in-frame clones only, not all of them. The repertoire holds about 52,000 clones, with around 84% as singletons. Time point specified: pretreatment peripheral blood. The source was PBMCs, collected around atezolizumab (anti-PD-L1) treatment. These receptors were collected from a man aged 45-60 years with urothelial cancer.

This sequence joins TRBV10-1 and TRBJ1-1, with no clear D. This CDR3 region has 16 residues. Trimming took off 0 bases at V and 11 bases at J, with 22 bases between the two ends. Germline values: CDR1 WNHNN, CDR2 SYGVQD (reference sequence). CDR3 amino acids: CASSESNPTKRYEAFF. The CDR3 DNA reads as TGCGCCAGCAGTGAGTCAAATCCAACTAAGCGGTATGAGGCTTTCTTT.

The J gene is TRBJ2-5, the V gene TRBV19; D gene unclear. This CDR3 has 14 amino acids. The germline V gene encodes CDR1 LNHDA and CDR2 SQIVND (reference sequence). Trimming pared 4 bases from V and 0 bases from J, leaving 9 bases between. As DNA, the CDR3 is TGTGCCAGTAGTACCATCCGGGACCAAGAGACCCAGTACTTC. The encoded protein is CASSTIRDQETQYF.

The genes are TRBV30 and TRBJ2-7; D unclear. The CDR3 contains 14 residues. Germline V gene lookup returns CDR1 GTSNPN and CDR2 SVGIG (reference sequence). V lost 5 bases to trimming and J lost 0 bases, with 14 bases between them. DNA for the CDR3: TGTGCCTGGGTTTCAGGCGTCAGCTCCTACGAGCAGTACTTC. Translation gives CAWVSGVSSYEQYF.

The rearrangement joins TRBV9 to TRBJ2-3; 8 bases are a match to TRBD2. CDR1 is SGDLS, CDR2 YYNGEE, per germline. This CDR3 contains 20 residues. With V trimmed by 0 bases and J by 1 base, 16 bases remained unmatched. The CDR3 sequence is CASSVEGTRTLGSGTDTQYF. Written as DNA, the CDR3 is TGTGCCAGCAGCGTAGAGGGGACTAGAACTCTGGGCAGTGGCACAGATACGCAGTATTTT.

The V call is TRBV6-6, the J call TRBJ1-2; 7 bases fit TRBD1. The CDR3 spans 14 residues. Germline CDR1 and CDR2: MNHNY and SVGAGI (reference sequence). The ends lost 4 bases at V and 2 bases at J; junction bases unmatched: 4. The CDR3 coding sequence is TGTGCCAGCAGTTTCTTACAGGGGAACTATGGCTACACCTTC. Translated: CASSFLQGNYGYTF.

V gene TRBV7-9 combines with J gene TRBJ1-4; D is unclear. Germline-derived CDR1 and CDR2 are SEHNR and FQNEAQ (reference sequence). Trimming left V 5 bases short and J 8 bases short, with 9 bases between. CDR3 length: 12 amino acids. The CDR3 reads CASSHTREKLFF. The DNA for the CDR3 is TGTGCCAGCAGCCACACAAGAGAAAAACTGTTTTTT.

To note about this clone: One end of the junction varies from germline; a read error may be responsible. The V call is TRBV18, the J call TRBJ2-6; weak D call: TRBD2 (6 bases). CDR1 is KGHSH, CDR2 LQKENI, per germline. CDR3 size: 17 residues. This chain's CDR3 is CASSKAGPNSGANVPTF. CDR3 nucleotides: TGTGCCAGCTCAAAGGCGGGGCCGAACTCTGGGGCCAACGTCCCGACTTTC.

The genes are TRBV30 and TRBJ1-2; D not resolved. The germline gives CDR1 GTSNPN, CDR2 SVGIG (reference sequence). This CDR3 comprises 13 residues. Trimming left V 1 base short and J 3 bases short, with 9 bases between. CDR3: CAWSGGSHYGYTF. The DNA of the CDR3 is TGTGCCTGGAGTGGCGGGAGTCACTATGGCTACACCTTC.

This chain uses TRBV19 with TRBJ1-5; D unresolved. The germline V gene encodes CDR1 LNHDA and CDR2 SQIVND (reference sequence). V was clipped by 6 bases and J by 3 bases, with 9 bases between them. CDR3 length: 13 amino acids. The CDR3 DNA is TGTGCCAGTAGCGGACTGAACAATCAGCCCCAGCATTTT. It is translated as CASSGLNNQPQHF.

This clone was counted between two and nine times. The chain carries TRBV2 and TRBJ1-2, with TRBD1 identical over 7 bases. The CDR3 has 12 amino acids. Germline CDR1 reads SNHLY; CDR2 reads FYNNEI. Germline trimming cut 5 bases from V and 5 bases from J; bases unmatched to any gene: 2. CDR3 nucleotides: TGTGCCAGCAGTCCGGGACAGTATGGCTACACCTTC. It is translated as CASSPGQYGYTF.

This clone showed up just once. V usage is TRBV4-3 and J usage is TRBJ2-1; TRBD1 matches 8 bases. Germline trimming cut 0 bases from V and 8 bases from J; bases unmatched to any gene: 9. Germline V CDR1 and CDR2: LGHNA, YSLEER. The CDR3 covers 16 residues. The CDR3 spells CASSQDHGQGVYEQFF. The CDR3 region has the DNA TGCGCCAGCAGCCAAGATCACGGACAGGGTGTCTATGAGCAGTTCTTC.

The chain joins TRBV19 to TRBJ2-7, with 7 bases lining up with TRBD1. Germline lookup yields CDR1 LNHDA and CDR2 SQIVND (reference sequence). Trimming cost V 6 bases and J 3 bases; bases outside gene matches: 17. This CDR3 is 17 amino acids long. CDR3 sequence reads: CASSRGPAGTVGYEQYF. In DNA, the CDR3 is TGTGCCAGTAGCCGTGGCCCGGCCGGGACAGTTGGCTACGAGCAGTACTTC. Variable domain in full (rest from reference TRBV19 and TRBJ2-7): DGGITQSPKYLFRKEGQNVTLSCEQNLNHDAMYWYRQDPGQGLRLIYYSQIVNDFQKGDIAEGYSVSREKKESFPLTVTSAQKNPTAFYLCASSRGPAGTVGYEQYFGPGTRLTVT.

The chain carries TRBV27 and TRBJ1-5; 9 bases fit TRBD1. Germline trimming cut 7 bases from V and 5 bases from J; bases unmatched to any gene: 21. CDR1 and CDR2 (germline): MNHEY, SMNVEV (reference sequence). The CDR3 covers 19 residues. DNA for the CDR3: TGTGCCAGCACAGTTTGGTCCACCGGGACAGGGTTCCAGGATCAGCCCCAGCATTTT. As protein: CASTVWSTGTGFQDQPQHF.